Listed below are T cell receptor beta chains from one sample, sequenced in a study of tumor-infiltrating lymphocytes in primary liver carcinoma. MiXCR was run by TCRdb on the multiplex PCR reads, yielding one entry per CDR3 protein. This table holds roughly 190,000 distinct CDR3 sequences, around four fifths found once. Source material: tumor tissue from primary liver carcinoma. These receptors were obtained from a man aged 40-49 years with primary liver carcinoma and hepatitis B virus infection. The CDR3 runs from the conserved cysteine through the conserved F or W. D genes are given only for firm matches. Clone size appears in some rows only: once, few, many, or a class for an expanded clone.

TRBV6-1	-	-	TRBJ2-6	CASSPRGVGANVLSF	TGTGCCAGCAGTCCCCGAGGGGTTGGGGCCAACGTCCTGAGTTTC
TRBV29-1	-	-	TRBJ1-2	CSFEDRITIYGYTF	TGCAGCTTTGAAGATCGGATTACTATCTATGGCTACACCTTC
TRBV28	TRBD1	many	TRBJ1-5	CASRLDRYSNQPQHF	TGTGCCAGCAGGCTGGACAGGTATAGCAATCAGCCCCAGCATTTT
TRBV11-2	-	-	TRBJ2-2	CASSLDHRGRDTWELFF	TGTGCCAGCAGCTTAGATCATAGGGGTAGGGACACCTGGGAACTGTTTTTT
TRBV6-1	-	-	TRBJ2-5	CATSGGGGGETQYF	TGTGCCACCAGTGGTGGAGGCGGTGGGGAGACTCAGTACTTC
TRBV4-1	TRBD2	-	TRBJ2-1	CANSQGLADYNEQLF	TGCGCCAACAGCCAGGGACTAGCGGACTACAATGAGCAGCTCTTC
TRBV29-1	TRBD2	few	TRBJ2-1	CSVGLAGGFYNDQFF	TGTAGCGTTGGGCTAGCGGGAGGGTTCTACAATGATCAGTTCTTC
TRBV5-6	-	-	TRBJ2-3	CASSNWAGTDTQYF	TGCGCCAGCAGCAACTGGGCCGGCACAGATACGCAGTATTTT
TRBV28	TRBD1	few	TRBJ2-7	CASSLPGQGAGGEQYF	TGTGCCAGCAGTTTACCGGGACAGGGCGCAGGAGGCGAGCAGTACTTC
TRBV29-1	-	-	TRBJ1-2	CNVDTDRYTF	TGCAACGTTGACACTGACCGCTACACCTTC
TRBV6-1	-	-	TRBJ2-2	CVSCAGFTGELFF	TGTGTCAGCTGTGCGGGCTTCACCGGGGAGCTGTTTTTT
TRBV7-9	TRBD2	-	TRBJ2-1	CASSPVGGSSYNEQFF	TGTGCCAGCAGTCCCGTGGGGGGGAGCTCCTACAATGAGCAGTTCTTC
TRBV12-3/TRBV12-4	TRBD2	-	TRBJ2-1	CASRHSGRYYNERFF	TGTGCCAGCAGACATAGCGGGAGATACTACAATGAGCGGTTCTTC
TRBV6-2/TRBV6-3	-	-	TRBJ2-1	CASRASLTGEGYNEQFF	TGTGCCAGTAGGGCAAGTCTCACGGGAGAAGGGTACAATGAGCAGTTCTTC
TRBV6-5	TRBD1	-	TRBJ1-3	CASSHSPRTGIAGNTIYF	TGTGCAAGCAGTCACAGTCCGAGGACAGGGATCGCTGGAAATACCATATATTTT
TRBV5-4	-	-	TRBJ1-6	CASTSLGGRSSPLHF	TGTGCCAGCACTAGCCTCGGGGGAAGGAGTTCACCCCTCCACTTT
TRBV2	TRBD2	many	TRBJ2-3	CASNERDDTDTQYF	TGTGCCAGCAACGAGCGGGATGACACAGATACGCAGTATTTT
TRBV6-1	-	once	TRBJ2-5	CARSGEGGGETQYF	TGTGCCAGGAGTGGTGAAGGCGGTGGGGAGACTCAGTACTTC
TRBV6-2/TRBV6-3	-	few	TRBJ2-7	CASSLRERAHEQYF	TGTGCCAGCAGCCTCCGAGAGAGGGCCCACGAACAGTACTTC
TRBV4-2	TRBD2	many	TRBJ2-7	CASSQEASGPSYEQYF	TGTGCCAGCAGCCAAGAGGCTAGCGGCCCCTCCTACGAGCAGTACTTC
TRBV5-6	TRBD2	-	TRBJ2-5	CASSLVAGGRETQCF	TGTGCCAGCAGCTTGGTTGCGGGAGGGCGAGAGACCCAGTGCTTC
TRBV6-6	TRBD2	-	TRBJ2-3	CASRVLAGGTDRLYF	TGTGCCAGCAGAGTACTAGCGGGAGGGACAGATAGGCTGTATTTT
TRBV6-1	TRBD2	-	TRBJ2-2	CASKNTSGRRTGELLF	TGTGCCAGCAAAAATACTAGCGGGAGACGGACCGGGGAGCTGCTTTTT
TRBV11-2	-	-	TRBJ2-1	CASNYATREKFF	TGTGCCAGCAACTACGCGACACGGGAGAAATTCTTC
TRBV12-3/TRBV12-4	TRBD2	-	TRBJ2-3	CASSAPTSGRSRDTQYF	TGTGCCAGCAGTGCCCCAACTAGCGGGAGAAGTAGAGATACGCAGTATTTT
TRBV2	TRBD2	-	TRBJ2-1	CASSPGLGFEQFF	TGTGCCAGCTCCCCGGGACTAGGGTTCGAGCAGTTCTTC
TRBV6-1	TRBD1	-	TRBJ2-1	CASSGQQGAYNEQFF	TGTGCCAGCAGTGGACAACAGGGGGCCTACAATGAACAGTTCTTC
TRBV4-2	-	-	TRBJ2-7	CASSQGNGSQYEQYF	TGTGCCAGCAGCCAAGGCAATGGGTCTCAGTACGAGCAGTACTTC
TRBV14	TRBD1	-	TRBJ1-2	CANNQVDRGRGYTF	TGTGCCAACAACCAAGTAGACAGGGGAAGAGGCTACACCTTC
TRBV6-1	TRBD2	-	TRBJ2-1	CASSEGAGGYDVQFF	TGTGCTAGCAGTGAAGGAGCGGGAGGATACGATGTGCAGTTCTTC
TRBV29-1	TRBD2	-	TRBJ2-2	CSVGTSPTNTGELLF	TGCAGCGTTGGGACTAGCCCGACGAACACCGGGGAGCTGTTGTTT
TRBV5-5	TRBD2	-	TRBJ2-1	CASSSGLADENEQIF	TGTGCCAGCAGCTCGGGACTAGCGGACGAGAATGAGCAGATCTTC
TRBV7-9	-	-	TRBJ2-7	CAISPRPYEQYF	TGTGCCATCAGCCCACGACCCTACGAGCAGTACTTC
TRBV6-1	-	-	TRBJ1-4	CASSEAGVATNVKLFF	TGTGCCAGCAGTGAAGCGGGGGTTGCAACTAATGTAAAACTATTTTTT
TRBV28	-	-	TRBJ2-1	CASSPASFYNEQFF	TGTGCCAGCAGCCCAGCTAGTTTCTACAATGAGCAGTTCTTC
TRBV4-3	-	-	TRBJ1-5	CASNQEEGSQPQHF	TGCGCCAGTAACCAAGAAGAGGGGAGCCAACCCCAGCATTTT
TRBV28	-	-	TRBJ1-6	CASSTQEGYNSPLHF	TGTGCCAGTAGCACACAGGAAGGTTATAATTCACCCCTCCACTTT
TRBV5-1	-	-	TRBJ2-5	CASSLEFHHETQYF	TGCGCAAGCAGCTTGGAGTTCCATCATGAGACCCAGTATTTC
TRBV6-2/TRBV6-3	-	-	TRBJ2-7	CAISYGQSREQYF	TGTGCCATCAGTTATGGACAGTCGAGGGAGCAGTACTTC
TRBV6-2/TRBV6-3	TRBD2	-	TRBJ2-3	CVSLLGPSGNVPPGTDTQYF	TGTGTCAGCCTACTAGGCCCTAGCGGGAACGTCCCTCCTGGCACAGATACACAGTATTTT
TRBV4-1	TRBD2	-	TRBJ2-1	CARSPRGVAGVRIEQFF	TGCGCCAGGAGCCCCAGAGGGGTAGCGGGAGTGCGTATTGAGCAGTTCTTC
TRBV24-1	TRBD2	-	TRBJ2-3	CATSDISGSPDTQFF	TGTGCCACCAGTGACATTAGCGGGAGCCCAGATACGCAGTTTTTT
TRBV6-1	-	once	TRBJ2-7	CTSSDARVSYEQYF	TGTACCAGCAGTGATGCGCGGGTTTCCTACGAGCAGTACTTC
TRBV29-1	-	-	TRBJ2-2	CSVDVMDSQVTGELFF	TGCAGCGTTGATGTAATGGACTCTCAGGTCACCGGGGAGCTGTTTTTT
TRBV6-1	-	-	TRBJ1-4	CTSATGTTNEKLFF	TGTACCAGCGCTACCGGTACAACTAATGAAAAACTGTTTTTT
TRBV9	TRBD2	-	TRBJ2-5	CASSVLGLAVGETQYF	TGTGCCAGCAGCGTTTTGGGACTAGCTGTCGGGGAGACCCAGTACTTC
TRBV11-1	-	-	TRBJ2-1	CASRNKMRIGGDEQFF	TGTGCCAGCAGAAACAAGATGAGGATAGGGGGGGATGAGCAGTTCTTC
TRBV10-3	-	-	TRBJ2-1	CAFSPTIQSYNEQFF	TGTGCCTTCAGCCCGACTATTCAATCCTACAATGAGCAGTTCTTC
TRBV28	-	-	TRBJ2-7	CASTKLVGYEHYF	TGTGCCAGCACCAAGTTGGTCGGCTACGAGCACTACTTC
TRBV12-3/TRBV12-4	-	-	TRBJ1-1	CASSLTSAIEAFF	TGTGCCAGCAGTTTAACCTCGGCAATTGAAGCTTTCTTT
TRBV7-6	-	-	TRBJ2-5	CASSLNLGRETQYF	TGTGCCAGCAGCCTAAATCTGGGCCGGGAGACCCAGTACTTC
TRBV6-1	-	medium-sized	TRBJ2-3	CASSEGLGPDTQYF	TGTGCCAGCAGTGAAGGACTAGGGCCAGATACGCAGTATTTT
TRBV12-3/TRBV12-4	-	-	TRBJ2-6	CTSTLGFTRANVLTF	TGTACCAGCACCCTGGGATTTACTAGGGCCAACGTCCTGACTTTC
TRBV11-3	-	-	TRBJ1-1	CISNTGLNTEVFF	TGTATCAGCAACACAGGTTTGAACACTGAAGTTTTCTTT
TRBV29-1	-	-	TRBJ2-2	CSVGTNATNTVELFF	TGCAGCGTTGGGACTAACGCGACGAACACCGTGGAGCTGTTTTTT
TRBV4-1	-	-	TRBJ2-7	CDSSQGYGYEQYF	TGCGACAGCAGTCAAGGTTACGGGTACGAGCAGTACTTC
TRBV6-5	TRBD1	once	TRBJ2-7	CAGSSPPGQGSYEQYF	TGTGCCGGTAGTTCCCCACCGGGACAGGGGTCTTACGAGCAGTACTTC
TRBV7-2	TRBD1	-	TRBJ2-7	CASSRQGAGSEQNF	TGTGCCAGCAGCCGACAGGGGGCTGGGAGTGAGCAGAACTTC
TRBV6-6	-	many	TRBJ1-1	CASSRHMNTEAFF	TGTGCCAGCAGTCGACACATGAACACTGAAGCTTTCTTT